One sample yielded the 10 T cell receptor beta chains listed below, sequenced in a study of blood T cell repertoires in COVID-19. Clones were sequenced by immunoSEQ multiplex PCR, and TCRdb holds only the in-frame ones, with some missing. The table shows approximately 360,000 clones, with more than 80% occurring only once. The source material was peripheral blood. All receptors come from a man aged 40-50 years with acute or convalescent COVID-19.

The sample holds one count of this clone. The chain is built from TRBV28 and TRBJ1-2; D possibly corresponds to TRBD1 (6 bases). There are 12 residues in the CDR3. V gave up 4 bases and J gave up 12 bases, with 15 bases separating them. Germline loops: CDR1 MDHEN, CDR2 SYDVKM. DNA of the CDR3: TGTGCCAGCAGTTCGCGAACAGGGTCCGACACCTTC. Its translation is CASSSRTGSDTF.

V gene TRBV9 combines with J gene TRBJ2-7; 9 nucleotides agree with TRBD2. The germline gives CDR1 SGDLS, CDR2 YYNGEE. V gave up 0 bases and J gave up 4 bases; unmatched junction bases: 5. The CDR3 spans 15 residues. The CDR3 loop is CASSVDPAGGYEQYF. The CDR3 nucleotides are TGTGCCAGCAGCGTAGACCCAGCGGGGGGTTACGAGCAGTACTTC.

The rearrangement uses TRBV18 and TRBJ2-7; tentatively, D is TRBD1 (5 bases). V lost 2 bases to trimming and J lost 7 bases, with 18 bases between them. In germline, CDR1 is KGHSH, CDR2 LQKENI. There are 15 residues in the CDR3. The DNA for the CDR3 is TGTGCCAGCTCACCATTGGGCAGGGATGGTCTGGAGCAGTACTTC. It translates to CASSPLGRDGLEQYF.

J is TRBJ2-3 and V is TRBV5-1; 11 bases are a match to TRBD2. There are 19 residues in the CDR3. Germline V CDR1 and CDR2: SGHRS, YFSETQ. The V and J ends lost 1 base and 4 bases, in that order; junction bases with no gene match: 14. This chain's CDR3 is CASSLFLRSGRADSDTQYF. CDR3 nucleotides: TGCGCCAGCAGCTTGTTTTTACGTAGCGGGAGGGCCGACTCAGATACGCAGTATTTT. The whole variable domain, filled in from reference TRBV5-1 and TRBJ2-3, reads KAGVTQTPRYLIKTRGQQVTLSCSPISGHRSVSWYQQTPGQGLQFLFEYFSETQRNKGNFPGRFSGRQFSNSRSEMNVSTLELGDSALYLCASSLFLRSGRADSDTQYFGPGTRLTVL.

For this clone: One end of the junction is discordant with germline, which a read error may explain. The rearrangement links TRBV7-8 to TRBJ1-1; no clear D. Germline V gene sequence: CDR1 SGHVS, CDR2 FQNEAQ. The CDR3 runs to 14 residues. The CDR3 spells CASSLAGEETEAFF. CDR3 nucleotide sequence: TGTGCCAGCAGCCTAGCTGGGGAGGAAACTGAAGCTTTCTTT.

The chain links TRBV4-3 to TRBJ1-1, with 7 bases aligning to TRBD1. The V gene end was trimmed by 0 bases and the J gene end by 8 bases; junction bases not matched to a gene: 12. Germline V CDR1 and CDR2: LGHNA, YSLEER. This CDR3 spans 16 amino acids. CDR3 protein: CASSQDLVRGVKEAFF. The CDR3 bases are TGCGCCAGCAGCCAAGATCTTGTCAGGGGGGTAAAAGAAGCTTTCTTT.

The rearrangement uses TRBV5-4 and TRBJ2-5, with 13 positions matching TRBD2. Germline CDR1 SGHNT, CDR2 YYREEE (reference sequence). The V gene end was trimmed by 4 bases and the J gene end by 1 base; junction bases not matched to a gene: 4. This CDR3 is built from 16 residues. The CDR3 DNA sequence: TGTGCCAGCAGCCCGACTAGCGGGGGGATCCAAGAGACCCAGTACTTC. Residues: CASSPTSGGIQETQYF.

The chain is built from TRBV6-5 and TRBJ1-1; no clear D. The CDR3 contains 14 residues. V lost 7 bases to trimming and J lost 1 base, with 13 bases between them. The germline V gene encodes CDR1 MNHEY and CDR2 SVGAGI. Here the CDR3 reads CASKFSLANTEAFF. The CDR3 nucleotides read TGTGCCAGCAAATTTAGCTTGGCGAACACTGAAGCTTTCTTT.

The chain combines TRBV5-5 with TRBJ2-3, with TRBD2 identical over 11 bases. In germline, CDR1 is SGHKS, CDR2 YYEKEE (reference sequence). The CDR3 sequence is 17 residues long. V lost 5 bases to trimming and J lost 0 bases; unmatched junction nucleotides: 8. Here the CDR3 DNA reads TGTGCCAGCAGGTCTAGCGGGGGGCTATTCAGCACAGATACGCAGTATTTT. Translation: CASRSSGGLFSTDTQYF.

V is TRBV5-6 and J is TRBJ2-1, with D maybe TRBD2 (6 bases). The CDR3 contains 15 residues. Germline values: CDR1 SGHDT, CDR2 YYEEEE. Deletions cut 7 bases from V and 8 bases from J, with 22 bases between. This CDR3 is CASSTIGTAWDEQFF. For the CDR3, the DNA is TGTGCCAGCTCTACAATCGGGACTGCTTGGGATGAGCAGTTCTTC.